This T cell receptor (beta chain) was recorded in a study of T cells after yellow fever vaccination (dated by TCRdb to the late 2010s). As for the study more broadly: The SMART-Seq v4 Ultra Low Input RNA kit was used to prepare libraries from fractions with low cell numbers. To track T-cell clones before and after primary and booster YFV17D yellow fever vaccination, bulk TCR alpha and beta repertoires were sequenced longitudinally. Blood was drawn at multiple timepoints before and after primary and secondary immunization, with bulk PBMC replicates and cell subsets isolated. Two healthy male donors, one aged 18 to 29 and one aged 30 to 40 years, were included in the cohort.

This clonotype came up a few times. Its antigen is not yet known. No much larger clonotype is one base removed from it; base qualities were not supplied. The paper as a whole reports these results and caveats: After the booster, most of the clones that had expanded following primary vaccination were detected again (96% of CD4 and 88% of CD8), which suggests that memory was broadly maintained. A small share of clonotypes occurred in both CD4 and CD8 compartments, likely arising from convergent recombination. FACS-sorted repertoires could contain abundant contaminating clonotypes from the bulk population, so computational filtering was required. The study included only two donors, which limits how far the findings can be generalized. The secondary T-cell response was found to be weaker but faster than the primary response, with a peak reached on day 5 rather than on day 15.

What this sample's treatment or condition label stands for: live attenuated yellow fever vaccine strain. PBMCs were isolated from peripheral blood using a standard Ficoll-Paque protocol. CD4 and CD8 T-cell fractions were isolated with Dynabeads CD4 and CD8 positive selection kits. TriZol was used to extract RNA from bulk PBMCs, CD4 and CD8 fractions, and dextramer-positive and dextramer-negative fractions. From its cysteine to its phenylalanine, the CDR3 spans 13 amino acids. The CDR3 DNA has 39 bases and is translated from base 1. The germline V gene encodes CDR1 SGHAT and CDR2 FQNNGV. Between the V and J ends, shortened by 5 bases and 6 bases respectively, the junction contains 14 bases. Instrument used: Illumina NovaSeq 6000. TCR cDNA was made using 5'RACE template switching, a step that added a universal primer site and unique molecular identifiers. Priming of cDNA synthesis was performed from both the TCR alpha and TCR beta constant segments. Two PCR steps were used to amplify libraries, with sample barcodes and sequencing adapters being added in the second step. Sequencing of libraries was performed on Illumina HiSeq 2500 (2x100 bp) or NovaSeq (2x150 bp). The source study handled its data this way. Reads were demultiplexed and collapsed into UMI consensus sequences with MIGEC, and V(D)J alignment was performed with MiXCR. Vaccine-responding clonotypes were defined with edgeR using replicate PBMC samples, requiring FDR below 0.01 and a log2 fold change above 5 up to day 15. Each bulk clonotype was labeled CD4 or CD8 based on which sequenced repertoire, CD4 or CD8, contained the clonotype at higher abundance. Using fastp trimming at Q25 and MiXCR clonotype assembly, TCRdb reanalyzed the public sequencing data and kept in-frame beta chains. Each entry merges the rows of one CDR3 protein and shows their most common DNA and genes. These V and J calls derive from TCRdb rather than the authors' analysis. The sample includes more than 300,000 distinct CDR3 sequences, with approximately 12% observed a single time. The ten top clones hold over 3% of the sample.

The source material was CD4+ T cells sorted from PBMCs, sampled 45 days after the yellow fever booster vaccination. The sequence came from a man aged 18-30 years who received the YFV17D yellow fever vaccine. Recombination joined TRBV11-2 with TRBJ2-7, with the D segment identity uncertain. The CDR3 protein is CASSDPRRVEQYF. The DNA is TGTGCCAGCAGCGACCCAAGAAGGGTCGAGCAGTACTTC.